This passage covers 32 T cell receptor beta chains from one sample sequenced in a study of T cell responses to AZD1222 COVID-19 vaccine. Method: immunoSEQ multiplex PCR; TCRdb's copy keeps in-frame clones and lacks some. The table includes approximately 140,000 clones, 94% detected once. The starting material was peripheral blood, obtained on day 0 of AZD1222 vaccination. The receptors derive from an adult in good health.

V is TRBV12-3 or TRBV12-4 and J is TRBJ1-5; the D is unclear. This CDR3 contains 13 residues. V lost 5 bases and J lost 0, with 5 bases in between. In DNA, the CDR3 is TGTGCCAGCAGTATAAATAGCAATCAGCCCCAGCATTTT. It yields the protein CASSINSNQPQHF.

This clone has just one count. The chain uses TRBV9 and TRBJ2-1; D may be TRBD2 (6 bases). CDR3 length: 14 amino acids. Germline values: CDR1 SGDLS, CDR2 YYNGEE. Deletions cut 2 bases from V and 4 bases from J, with 10 bases between. CDR3 sequence reads: CASSVSGTYNEQFF. The DNA for the CDR3 is TGTGCCAGCAGCGTCTCCGGGACTTACAATGAGCAGTTCTTC.

This clone showed up just once. The genes are TRBV19 and TRBJ1-1; D gene uncertain. Per germline, CDR1 LNHDA and CDR2 SQIVND (reference sequence). The CDR3 has 14 amino acids. V lost 1 base and J lost 4, with 10 bases in between. In DNA, the CDR3 is TGTGCCAGTAGTATAGTAACGTCTGGCACTGAAGCTTTCTTT. As protein: CASSIVTSGTEAFF.

The rearrangement uses TRBV5-1 and TRBJ2-1, with D tentatively TRBD2 (6 bases). Trimming left V 1 base short and J 0 bases short, with 11 bases between. The length of the CDR3 is 16 residues. Germline V gene data show CDR1 as SGHRS and CDR2 as YFSETQ. The CDR3 DNA reads as TGCGCCAGCAGCTTGATCCGGGGGAGCTCCTACAATGAGCAGTTCTTC. It codes for CASSLIRGSSYNEQFF.

This chain uses TRBV15 with TRBJ2-5; D gene unclear. V dropped 5 bases and J dropped 3 bases, with 10 bases sitting between them. Germline lookup yields CDR1 LNHNV and CDR2 YYDKDF (reference sequence). There are 13 residues in the CDR3. The CDR3: CATSYDAEETQYF. DNA of the CDR3: TGTGCCACCAGCTATGATGCCGAAGAGACCCAGTACTTC.

Notes on this clone: Its ends do not fully match the called genes, so a read error is possible. This chain connects TRBV4-1 to TRBJ2-3; TRBD1 matches at 7 bases. The CDR3 sequence is 20 residues long. Germline V lookup: CDR1 MGHRA, CDR2 YSYEKL. In nucleotides, the CDR3 is TGCCCCAGCAGCCGCCCCCCCGGGACAGTCTGGCGGATTAGCACAGATACGCAGTATTTT. It specifies CPSSRPPGTVWRISTDTQYF.

CDR3 DNA sequence: TGTGCCATCAGTGAGTCTGGCTACGAGCAGTACGTC. Protein product: CAISESGYEQYV. The chain has TRBV10-3 and TRBJ2-7; D call uncertain. CDR1 is ENHRY and CDR2 is SYGVKD in the germline V gene. This CDR3 has 12 residues. V lost 0 bases to trimming and J lost 3 bases, with 3 bases between them.

This clone has just one count. This sequence joins TRBV29-1 and TRBJ1-1, with D possibly TRBD1 on 5 matching bases. V was trimmed by 3 bases and J by 5 bases, leaving 10 bases between them. The CDR3 covers 12 residues. Germline V CDR1 and CDR2: SQVTM, ANQGSEA. CDR3 in DNA: TGCAGCGTTGACAGGGTTAATACTGAAGCTTTCTTT. This encodes CSVDRVNTEAFF.

V and J are TRBV6-2 or TRBV6-3 and TRBJ1-5; D gene unclear. V lost 5 bases and J lost 8, with 19 bases in between. There are 15 residues in the CDR3. CDR1 and CDR2 (germline): MNHEY, SVGEGT. The CDR3 region is CASSPQAPGYEPQHF. The CDR3 DNA sequence: TGTGCCAGCAGTCCCCAGGCGCCTGGGTACGAGCCCCAGCATTTT.

This chain uses TRBV27 with TRBJ1-5; D gene uncertain. Per the germline V gene, CDR1 is MNHEY and CDR2 is SMNVEV (reference sequence). V was trimmed by 5 bases and J by 1 base, leaving 9 bases between them. The length of the CDR3 is 14 residues. CDR3 protein: CASSPWASNQPQHF. In DNA form, the CDR3 reads TGTGCCAGCAGTCCATGGGCAAGCAATCAGCCCCAGCATTTT.

This clone was seen once. The rearrangement uses TRBV6-6 and TRBJ1-5, with unresolved D. Germline loops: CDR1 MNHNY, CDR2 SVGAGI (reference sequence). The CDR3 loop spans 17 amino acids. The V gene lost 5 bases and the J gene lost 0 bases, with 17 bases spanning the gap. The CDR3: CASSPRVAVNSNQPQHF. For the CDR3, the DNA is TGTGCCAGCAGTCCCCGGGTTGCGGTGAATAGCAATCAGCCCCAGCATTTT.

The chain employs TRBV29-1 and TRBJ1-1, with D maybe TRBD1 (6 bases). The CDR3 is 15 residues long. Germline V CDR1 and CDR2: SQVTM, ANQGSEA. V was pared by 6 bases and J by 0 bases, with 17 bases between. CDR3 protein: CSVDIGQTVNTEAFF. In DNA, the CDR3 is TGCAGCGTCGACATCGGACAGACGGTGAACACTGAAGCTTTCTTT.

This chain connects TRBV7-9 to TRBJ1-1; a possible D gene is TRBD1 (5 bases). Trimming took 4 bases from V and 1 from J, leaving 10 bases between them. This CDR3 spans 14 amino acids. Germline CDR1 is SEHNR and CDR2 is FQNEAQ (reference sequence). CDR3: CASSSTGGNTEAFF. CDR3 sequence (DNA): TGTGCCAGCAGCTCCACGGGGGGGAACACTGAAGCTTTCTTT.

The chain carries TRBV2 and TRBJ2-3; 8 nucleotides align to TRBD2. The CDR3 loop spans 14 amino acids. The V and J ends lost 6 bases and 1 base, in that order; junction bases with no gene match: 3. Germline CDR1 is SNHLY and CDR2 is FYNNEI. CDR3 protein: CASRPGGGTDTQYF. Here the CDR3 DNA reads TGTGCCAGCAGACCGGGGGGGGGCACAGATACGCAGTATTTT.

The gene calls are TRBV5-4 and TRBJ2-5; 7 nucleotides line up with TRBD1. This CDR3 has 15 residues. The V segment lost 2 bases and the J segment 4 bases; nucleotides outside the gene matches: 8. Germline CDR1 and CDR2: SGHNT and YYREEE (reference sequence). CDR3 protein: CASSLGSNRGETQYF. CDR3 in DNA: TGTGCCAGCAGCTTAGGGTCGAACAGGGGAGAGACCCAGTACTTC.

CDR3 amino acids: CASSPLSKKETQYF. The DNA for the CDR3 is TGTGCCAGCAGCCCCCTGTCTAAAAAAGAGACCCAGTACTTC. The gene calls are TRBV13 and TRBJ2-5; D ambiguous. The CDR3 is made up of 14 amino acids. Trimming took off 5 bases at V and 3 bases at J, with 13 bases between the two ends. In germline, CDR1 is PRHDT, CDR2 FYEKMQ (reference sequence).

The chain uses TRBV28 and TRBJ1-6; D remains ambiguous. Germline CDR1 MDHEN, CDR2 SYDVKM. V shed 5 bases and J shed 7 bases, with 15 bases lying between them. The CDR3 totals 15 residues. The CDR3: CASSSPAAGNSPLHF. Written as DNA, the CDR3 is TGTGCCAGCAGTAGCCCCGCGGCCGGCAATTCACCCCTCCACTTT.

The V gene is TRBV12-3 or TRBV12-4, the J gene TRBJ1-1; maybe TRBD1 (5 bases). V was shortened by 5 bases and J by 5 bases, with 9 bases between the two germline ends. The CDR3 spans 12 residues. CDR3 DNA: TGTGCCAGCAGTCCAGGGAGGACTGAAGCTTTCTTT. Amino acid sequence: CASSPGRTEAFF.

V usage is TRBV7-9 and J usage is TRBJ1-3, with D possibly being TRBD1 (6 bases). Trimming took off 5 bases at V and 6 bases at J, with 20 bases between the two ends. Germline CDR1 reads SEHNR; CDR2 reads FQNEAQ (reference sequence). There are 16 residues in the CDR3. CDR3 amino acids: CASSTSLGASKNTIYF. In DNA, the CDR3 is TGTGCCAGCAGCACCTCCCTGGGGGCAAGTAAAAACACCATATATTTT.

This chain joins TRBV7-2 and TRBJ2-3; 7 bases are a match to TRBD2. CDR1 is SGHTA, CDR2 FQGNSA, per germline. The V and J ends lost 5 bases and 5 bases, in that order; junction bases with no gene match: 7. This CDR3 region has 14 residues. CDR3 coding DNA: TGTGCCAGCAGCCCGGCGGGAGTCCGAGATACGCAGTATTTT. It yields the protein CASSPAGVRDTQYF.

The V call is TRBV5-8, the J call TRBJ1-5, with TRBD1 matching over 7 bases. Germline V gene data show CDR1 as SGHTS and CDR2 as YDEGEE. The CDR3 has 15 amino acids. V lost 4 bases to trimming and J lost 2 bases; unmatched junction nucleotides: 6. The CDR3 spells CASSTGTVGNQPQHF. CDR3 nucleotide sequence: TGTGCCAGCAGCACCGGGACAGTAGGCAATCAGCCCCAGCATTTT.

The chain is built from TRBV14 and TRBJ1-2; perhaps TRBD1 as D (5 bases). V lost 3 bases, J lost 2 bases, and 10 bases lay in between. Germline values: CDR1 SGHDN, CDR2 FVKESK. The length of the CDR3 is 14 residues. The CDR3 spells CASSQITGNYGYTF. The DNA of the CDR3 is TGTGCCAGCAGCCAGATAACAGGAAACTATGGCTACACCTTC. The variable domain in full, completed from reference TRBV14 and TRBJ1-2, reads EAGVTQFPSHSVIEKGQTVTLRCDPISGHDNLYWYRRVMGKEIKFLLHFVKESKQDESGMPNNRFLAERTGGTYSTLKVQPAELEDSGVYFCASSQITGNYGYTFGSGTRLTVV.

The chain uses TRBV24-1 and TRBJ2-3; 8 bases are shared with TRBD1. CDR1 is KGHDR, CDR2 SFDVKD, per germline. This CDR3 spans 14 amino acids. J lost 4 bases, V lost 5 bases, and 4 bases had no gene match. This CDR3 is CATSAMDRADTQYF. The DNA of the CDR3 is TGTGCCACCAGTGCCATGGACAGGGCAGATACGCAGTATTTT.

The chain combines TRBV5-8 with TRBJ1-5; D not certain. Germline V gene data show CDR1 as SGHTS and CDR2 as YDEGEE. Trimming removed 4 bases at V and 0 bases at J, with 14 bases between. CDR3 size: 16 residues. The CDR3 DNA reads as TGTGCCAGCAGCCCCGGAACTAGGGCTAGCAATCAGCCCCAGCATTTT. Amino acids: CASSPGTRASNQPQHF.

The count of this clone is one. The gene calls are TRBV2 and TRBJ2-2; TRBD1 agrees at 8 bases. Trimming removed 6 bases from V and 1 base from J; junction bases left unmatched: 4. In germline, CDR1 is SNHLY, CDR2 FYNNEI. CDR3 size: 15 residues. CDR3 nucleotides: TGTGCCAGCAGGAAGGGACAGGTGAACACCGGGGAGCTGTTTTTT. It translates to CASRKGQVNTGELFF.

The V call is TRBV5-1, the J call TRBJ2-1; 9 positions match TRBD1. This CDR3 region has 14 residues. Germline V gene data show CDR1 as SGHRS and CDR2 as YFSETQ. Trimming took 3 bases from V and 6 from J; bases not matched to a gene: 4. CDR3 coding DNA: TGCGCCAGCAGCTCGGGACAGGGTGGCAATGAGCAGTTCTTC. The encoded protein is CASSSGQGGNEQFF.

V usage is TRBV19 and J usage is TRBJ1-1; D might be TRBD1 (5 bases). This CDR3 is 16 amino acids long. V lost 5 bases, J lost 1 base, and 17 bases lay in between. Germline V lookup: CDR1 LNHDA, CDR2 SQIVND (reference sequence). This CDR3 reads CASSFHRGGKNTEAFF. The CDR3 DNA reads as TGTGCCAGTAGTTTCCATCGCGGGGGGAAGAACACTGAAGCTTTCTTT.

V usage is TRBV4-1 and J usage is TRBJ2-3; possibly TRBD1 or TRBD2 for D (6 bases each). The CDR3 sequence is 17 residues long. The V end lost 2 bases, the J end lost 5 bases, and 20 bases lay between the germline ends. Germline V CDR1 and CDR2: MGHRA, YSYEKL. The CDR3 DNA reads as TGCGCCAGCAGCCAATATTTAGGGGGGCCGAGGCAAGATACGCAGTATTTT. Translating gives CASSQYLGGPRQDTQYF.

V and J are TRBV6-5 and TRBJ1-2; unclear D gene. Germline values: CDR1 MNHEY, CDR2 SVGAGI. CDR3 length: 13 residues. V lost 5 bases and J lost 8, with 15 bases in between. The CDR3 sequence: CASSIAGVSGYTF. Written as DNA, the CDR3 is TGTGCCAGCAGTATCGCCGGGGTCTCAGGCTACACCTTC.

This clone was seen once. This rearrangement joins TRBV10-3 to TRBJ2-1, with 8 nucleotides matching TRBD1. The J segment lost 8 bases and the V segment lost 7 bases, leaving 4 bases of the junction unmatched. The CDR3 consists of 12 residues. Germline CDR1 is ENHRY and CDR2 is SYGVKD. The CDR3 DNA reads as TGTGCCATCACTCGGACAGGGCATGAGCAGTTCTTC. Protein sequence: CAITRTGHEQFF.

The chain couples TRBV6-4 to TRBJ2-1; the D gene is possibly TRBD2 (5 bases). CDR1 MRHNA and CDR2 SNTAGT come from the germline V gene. The CDR3 length is 14 residues. The V end was cut by 2 bases, the J end by 7 bases, with 12 bases between. The CDR3: CASSDGVSVNEQFF. CDR3 in DNA: TGTGCCAGCAGTGACGGGGTTAGCGTGAATGAGCAGTTCTTC.

The V and J genes are TRBV9 and TRBJ1-2; D is undetermined. The CDR3 sequence is 15 residues long. Germline V gives CDR1 SGDLS, CDR2 YYNGEE. Trimming shortened V by 4 bases and J by 2 bases, and 15 bases separated the two germline ends. The CDR3 DNA sequence: TGTGCCAGCAGCCCCCGCGTAGCGACAAACTATGGCTACACCTTC. This translates into CASSPRVATNYGYTF.